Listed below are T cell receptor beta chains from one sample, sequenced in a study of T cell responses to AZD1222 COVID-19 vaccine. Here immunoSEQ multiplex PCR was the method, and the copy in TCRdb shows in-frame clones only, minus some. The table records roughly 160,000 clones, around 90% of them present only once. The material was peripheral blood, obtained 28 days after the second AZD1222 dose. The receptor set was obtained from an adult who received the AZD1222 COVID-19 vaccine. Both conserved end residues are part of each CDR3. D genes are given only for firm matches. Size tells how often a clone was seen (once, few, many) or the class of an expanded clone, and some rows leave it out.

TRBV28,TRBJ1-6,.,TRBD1,TGTGCCAGCAGTTCCCGGAGGGACAGCCCCTATAATTCACCCCTCCACTTT,CASSSRRDSPYNSPLHF
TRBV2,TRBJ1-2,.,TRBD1,TGTGCCAGCAGTGAAATGGGACAGGGGGACCATGGCTACACCTTC,CASSEMGQGDHGYTF
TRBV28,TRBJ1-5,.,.,TGTGCCAGCAGGTGGTCGACAAGGGGTCGAGGCCAGCCCCAGCATTTT,CASRWSTRGRGQPQHF
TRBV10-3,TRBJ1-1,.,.,TGTGCCATCAGTGAGGTGGGGGGAGGTACCACTGAAGCTTTCTTT,CAISEVGGGTTEAFF
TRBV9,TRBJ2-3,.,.,TGTGCCAGCAGCGTAGCCCGGAAGGGGGATACGCAGTATTTT,CASSVARKGDTQYF
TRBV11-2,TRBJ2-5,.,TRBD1,TGTGCCAGCAGCTTAGGGGGGACAGGGCAAGAGACCCAGTACTTC,CASSLGGTGQETQYF
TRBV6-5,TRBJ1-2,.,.,TGTGCCAGCACCCCCCCTCGGAAGGATGGCTACACCTTC,CASTPPRKDGYTF
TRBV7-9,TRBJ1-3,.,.,TGTGCCAGCAGCTTAGCGAGGGCAGGCTCTTTCTCTGGAAACACTATATATTTT,CASSLARAGSFSGNTIYF
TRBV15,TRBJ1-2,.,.,TGTGCCACCAGCAGAGATAACACGGGGAGCGGCTACACCTTC,CATSRDNTGSGYTF
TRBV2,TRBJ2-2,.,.,TGTGCCAGCATGGGAGACCGACTGTACACCGGGGAGCTGTTTTTT,CASMGDRLYTGELFF
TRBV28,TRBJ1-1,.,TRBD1,TGTGCCAGCAGTACAACTCCCGGGACAGGGAACACTGAAGCTTTCTTT,CASSTTPGTGNTEAFF
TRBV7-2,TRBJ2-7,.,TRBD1,TGTGCCAGCAGCTTAGGAAGGGGGCCCTACGAGCAGTACTTC,CASSLGRGPYEQYF
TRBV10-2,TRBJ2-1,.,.,TGCGCCAGCAGTGACTCCTTCGGCGCGGGGAGCGCCTACAATGAGCAGTTCTTC,CASSDSFGAGSAYNEQFF
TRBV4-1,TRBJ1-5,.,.,TGCGCCAGCAGCCAAGAGGGGCGGGCGAGCAATCAGCCCCAGCATTTT,CASSQEGRASNQPQHF
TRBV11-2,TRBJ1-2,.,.,TGTGCCAGCAGCTTAGGACGGAGGGAGCCTAACTATGGCTACACCTTC,CASSLGRREPNYGYTF
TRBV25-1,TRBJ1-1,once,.,TGTGCCAGCAGTGATATCCAGGGAATTACCCACACTGAAGCTTTCTTT,CASSDIQGITHTEAFF
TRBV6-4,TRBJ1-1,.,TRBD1,TGTGCCAGCAGTGCTACAGGGGTCACTGAAGCTTTCTTT,CASSATGVTEAFF
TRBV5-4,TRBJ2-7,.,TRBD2,TGTGCCAGCAGCTTGTACCGACTAGCGGGAGGCCCGGGTCTAGACTTC,CASSLYRLAGGPGLDF
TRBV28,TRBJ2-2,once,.,TGTGCCAGCGGGGACTCGAACACCGGGGAGCTGTTTTTT,CASGDSNTGELFF
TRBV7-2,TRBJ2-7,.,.,TGTGCCAGCAGCTTAGAACGGCGGTTAAGCTCCTACGAGCAGTACTTC,CASSLERRLSSYEQYF
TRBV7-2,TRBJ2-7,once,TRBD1,TGTGCCAGCAGCCACCGGACAGGGGCGAACTACGAGCAGTACTTC,CASSHRTGANYEQYF
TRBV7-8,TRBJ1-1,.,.,TGTGCCAGCAGCTCCGGGGGGGGAACTGAAGCTTTCTTT,CASSSGGGTEAFF
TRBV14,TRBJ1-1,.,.,TGTGCCAGCAGCCAACGGGGGCAGGACACTGAAGCTTTCTTT,CASSQRGQDTEAFF